This entry describes one TCR beta chain. The sample comes from a study of CD8 T cells in ankylosing spondylitis. MiXCR, applied by TCRdb to the 5' RACE reads, yields one record per CDR3 protein. The sample shows roughly 180,000 distinct CDR3 sequences, 10% to 15% of them seen only once. The clonotype comes from a female donor with ankylosing spondylitis or in good health (not recorded which). Sequenced input: blood, either unsorted or a sorted T cell fraction (not recorded which).

CDR3 sequence reads: CSVLGGIDRYEQYF. Here the CDR3 DNA reads TGCAGCGTTCTAGGAGGAATTGACCGGTACGAGCAGTACTTC. This chain joins TRBV29-1 and TRBJ2-7; a weak D match, TRBD2 (5 bases). Per germline, CDR1 SQVTM and CDR2 ANQGSEA. CDR3 length: 14 residues. Trimming pared 5 bases from V and 4 bases from J, leaving 18 bases between.